Listed below are T cell receptor beta chains from one sample, sequenced in a study of blood T cells in healthy people across ages. MiXCR, run by TCRdb on the 5' RACE reads, gives a single entry per CDR3 protein. The table lists hundreds of thousands of distinct CDR3 sequences, under 70% of them singletons. Sequenced sample: blood. The receptors come from a man in his sixties in good health. The CDR3 runs from the conserved cysteine through the conserved F or W. Each record gives: V gene, clone size, J gene, D gene, CDR3 protein, CDR3 DNA. The D gene is left open where the match is weak. The size of a clone is reported for some rows only, either as once, few or many, or as a class for expanded clones.

V gene: TRBV10-3; clone size: NA; J gene: TRBJ2-1; D gene: TRBD1; CDR3 protein: CAISARDSPNEQFF; CDR3 DNA: TGTGCCATCAGTGCTAGGGACAGTCCCAATGAGCAGTTCTTC
V gene: TRBV6-2/TRBV6-3; clone size: few; J gene: TRBJ1-2; D gene: NA; CDR3 protein: CASSYRGDGYTF; CDR3 DNA: TGTGCCAGCAGTTACCGAGGGGACGGCTACACCTTC
V gene: TRBV10-3; clone size: NA; J gene: TRBJ2-5; D gene: TRBD1; CDR3 protein: CAIMGTDQETQYF; CDR3 DNA: TGTGCCATCATGGGGACAGACCAAGAGACCCAGTACTTC
V gene: TRBV9; clone size: NA; J gene: TRBJ2-1; D gene: TRBD1; CDR3 protein: CASSEGQGGEQFF; CDR3 DNA: TGTGCCAGCAGCGAGGGACAGGGAGGTGAGCAGTTCTTC
V gene: TRBV7-2; clone size: NA; J gene: TRBJ2-5; D gene: NA; CDR3 protein: CASSFLNGGYNEQYF; CDR3 DNA: TGTGCCAGCAGCTTCCTTAACGGGGGCTACAATGAGCAGTACTTC
V gene: TRBV20-1; clone size: NA; J gene: TRBJ2-5; D gene: NA; CDR3 protein: CSASRGKGFETQYF; CDR3 DNA: TGCAGTGCTAGTAGGGGGAAAGGGTTTGAGACCCAGTACTTC
V gene: TRBV3-1; clone size: few; J gene: TRBJ2-2; D gene: NA; CDR3 protein: CASSPTNTGELFF; CDR3 DNA: TGTGCCAGCAGCCCTACCAACACCGGGGAGCTGTTTTTT
V gene: TRBV2; clone size: NA; J gene: TRBJ1-1; D gene: NA; CDR3 protein: CASRTTNLDTEAFF; CDR3 DNA: TGTGCCAGCAGGACGACTAACTTGGACACTGAAGCTTTCTTT
V gene: TRBV25-1; clone size: NA; J gene: TRBJ2-7; D gene: NA; CDR3 protein: CASRRDGGSYEQYF; CDR3 DNA: TGTGCCAGCAGACGAGACGGCGGGTCCTACGAGCAGTACTTC
V gene: TRBV19; clone size: NA; J gene: TRBJ2-6; D gene: NA; CDR3 protein: CASGHNVLTF; CDR3 DNA: TGTGCCAGTGGGCACAACGTCCTGACTTTC
V gene: TRBV27; clone size: few; J gene: TRBJ2-5; D gene: TRBD2; CDR3 protein: CASSLSTGGGNQETQYF; CDR3 DNA: TGTGCCAGCAGTTTATCGACTGGCGGGGGGAACCAAGAGACCCAGTACTTC
V gene: TRBV28; clone size: NA; J gene: TRBJ1-2; D gene: NA; CDR3 protein: CASIEGSNYGYTF; CDR3 DNA: TGTGCCAGCATCGAGGGTTCGAACTATGGCTACACCTTC
V gene: TRBV27; clone size: NA; J gene: TRBJ1-3; D gene: NA; CDR3 protein: CASSVTGISGNTIYF; CDR3 DNA: TGTGCCAGCAGTGTCACAGGGATCTCTGGAAACACCATATATTTT
V gene: TRBV4-3; clone size: NA; J gene: TRBJ2-3; D gene: NA; CDR3 protein: CASSPRPPWHSTDTQYF; CDR3 DNA: TGCGCCAGCAGCCCGAGGCCTCCCTGGCATAGCACAGATACGCAGTATTTT
V gene: TRBV5-1; clone size: NA; J gene: TRBJ2-4; D gene: TRBD2; CDR3 protein: CASSLGLADYIQYF; CDR3 DNA: TGCGCCAGCAGCTTGGGACTAGCGGACTACATTCAGTACTTC
V gene: TRBV5-1; clone size: NA; J gene: TRBJ2-7; D gene: NA; CDR3 protein: CASSLAAGRYEQYF; CDR3 DNA: TGCGCCAGCAGCTTGGCGGCAGGGAGGTACGAGCAGTACTTC
V gene: TRBV7-2; clone size: few; J gene: TRBJ2-7; D gene: TRBD2; CDR3 protein: CASSLWRASGPSSYEQYF; CDR3 DNA: TGTGCCAGCAGCTTATGGCGGGCTAGCGGGCCCTCCTCCTACGAGCAGTACTTC
V gene: TRBV16; clone size: NA; J gene: TRBJ2-3; D gene: NA; CDR3 protein: CASSQSPDTQYF; CDR3 DNA: TGTGCCAGCAGCCAATCCCCAGATACGCAGTATTTT
V gene: TRBV4-2; clone size: few; J gene: TRBJ2-5; D gene: NA; CDR3 protein: CASSPNRRGETQYF; CDR3 DNA: TGTGCCAGCAGCCCCAACCGGAGGGGAGAGACCCAGTACTTC
V gene: TRBV25-1; clone size: NA; J gene: TRBJ1-2; D gene: TRBD1; CDR3 protein: CASSRQTGTNGYTF; CDR3 DNA: TGTGCCAGCAGTCGTCAGACAGGGACGAATGGCTACACCTTC
V gene: TRBV10-3; clone size: NA; J gene: TRBJ1-4; D gene: NA; CDR3 protein: CAISEGANREKLFF; CDR3 DNA: TGTGCCATCAGTGAGGGGGCGAATCGGGAAAAACTGTTTTTT
V gene: TRBV6-5; clone size: NA; J gene: TRBJ1-2; D gene: NA; CDR3 protein: CASRPTGLPIYGYTF; CDR3 DNA: TGTGCCAGCAGGCCCACAGGGCTGCCAATCTATGGCTACACCTTC
V gene: TRBV7-9; clone size: NA; J gene: TRBJ2-3; D gene: TRBD2; CDR3 protein: CASMDPRGGDTQYF; CDR3 DNA: TGTGCCAGCATGGACCCGCGGGGGGGAGATACGCAGTATTTT
V gene: TRBV5-1; clone size: NA; J gene: TRBJ2-2; D gene: TRBD2; CDR3 protein: CASSGDYPSTGELFF; CDR3 DNA: TGCGCCAGCAGCGGGGACTACCCATCCACCGGGGAGCTGTTTTTT
V gene: TRBV6-2/TRBV6-3; clone size: NA; J gene: TRBJ2-7; D gene: NA; CDR3 protein: CASTLGAGAAYEQYF; CDR3 DNA: TGTGCCAGCACCCTCGGGGCGGGGGCCGCCTACGAGCAGTACTTC
V gene: TRBV3-1; clone size: NA; J gene: TRBJ2-7; D gene: NA; CDR3 protein: CASSQDGREQYF; CDR3 DNA: TGTGCCAGCAGCCAAGATGGCCGGGAGCAGTACTTC
V gene: TRBV10-2; clone size: NA; J gene: TRBJ2-2; D gene: NA; CDR3 protein: CASSDLVTGELFF; CDR3 DNA: TGCGCCAGCAGTGATTTGGTTACCGGGGAGCTGTTTTTT
V gene: TRBV9; clone size: NA; J gene: TRBJ2-7; D gene: NA; CDR3 protein: CASSTSGQYEQYF; CDR3 DNA: TGTGCCAGCAGCACTAGTGGGCAGTACGAGCAGTACTTC
V gene: TRBV20-1; clone size: NA; J gene: TRBJ2-7; D gene: TRBD2; CDR3 protein: CSARVLAGLPEEYF; CDR3 DNA: TGCAGTGCTAGGGTACTAGCGGGGCTACCCGAGGAGTACTTC
V gene: TRBV6-8; clone size: NA; J gene: TRBJ2-6; D gene: NA; CDR3 protein: CASRPWGEGVKDPSGANVLTF; CDR3 DNA: TGTGCCAGCAGACCATGGGGTGAAGGGGTAAAAGACCCCTCTGGGGCCAACGTCCTGACTTTC
V gene: TRBV20-1; clone size: NA; J gene: TRBJ2-1; D gene: NA; CDR3 protein: CSARGRPTVEQFF; CDR3 DNA: TGCAGTGCTAGAGGACGACCTACGGTTGAGCAGTTCTTC
V gene: TRBV29-1; clone size: NA; J gene: TRBJ2-7; D gene: NA; CDR3 protein: CSVEKKGRPYEQYF; CDR3 DNA: TGCAGCGTTGAAAAAAAAGGCAGACCTTACGAGCAGTACTTC
V gene: TRBV6-1; clone size: NA; J gene: TRBJ2-5; D gene: NA; CDR3 protein: CASRMAGTQETQYF; CDR3 DNA: TGTGCCAGCAGGATGGCGGGCACCCAAGAGACCCAGTACTTC
V gene: TRBV29-1; clone size: NA; J gene: TRBJ1-2; D gene: TRBD1; CDR3 protein: CRVGQGTDYGYTF; CDR3 DNA: TGCAGGGTCGGACAGGGGACAGATTATGGCTACACCTTC
V gene: TRBV19; clone size: NA; J gene: TRBJ2-5; D gene: TRBD2; CDR3 protein: CASSRRLAGITETQYF; CDR3 DNA: TGTGCCAGTAGTAGACGACTAGCGGGGATCACGGAGACCCAGTACTTC
V gene: TRBV20-1; clone size: NA; J gene: TRBJ2-2; D gene: TRBD2; CDR3 protein: CSGARGGRTGELFF; CDR3 DNA: TGCAGTGGGGCACGGGGGGGTAGGACCGGGGAGCTGTTTTTT
V gene: TRBV2; clone size: few; J gene: TRBJ2-5; D gene: NA; CDR3 protein: CASSRLDVKWETQYF; CDR3 DNA: TGTGCCAGCAGTCGCTTGGACGTCAAGTGGGAGACCCAGTACTTC
V gene: TRBV6-1; clone size: NA; J gene: TRBJ2-1; D gene: TRBD2; CDR3 protein: CASRSRSGGLSRDEQFF; CDR3 DNA: TGTGCCAGCAGAAGTCGTAGCGGGGGCCTTTCACGGGATGAGCAGTTCTTC
V gene: TRBV10-3; clone size: NA; J gene: TRBJ2-5; D gene: NA; CDR3 protein: CAISESGTGGRSETQYF; CDR3 DNA: TGTGCCATCAGTGAGTCGGGAACCGGGGGCCGCTCGGAGACCCAGTACTTC
V gene: TRBV5-1; clone size: NA; J gene: TRBJ2-5; D gene: NA; CDR3 protein: CASSLRYLETQYF; CDR3 DNA: TGCGCCAGCAGCTTAAGGTATTTGGAGACCCAGTACTTC
V gene: TRBV11-2; clone size: NA; J gene: TRBJ1-4; D gene: NA; CDR3 protein: CASSGSAERRATNEKLFF; CDR3 DNA: TGTGCCAGCAGCGGGTCGGCTGAGAGAAGGGCAACTAATGAAAAACTGTTTTTT
V gene: TRBV10-3; clone size: few; J gene: TRBJ2-1; D gene: TRBD2; CDR3 protein: CAISVERGGREQFF; CDR3 DNA: TGTGCCATCAGTGTCGAGCGGGGGGGCCGTGAGCAGTTCTTC
V gene: TRBV20-1; clone size: once; J gene: TRBJ2-7; D gene: TRBD1; CDR3 protein: CSANYGQGPYEQYF; CDR3 DNA: TGCAGTGCCAACTACGGACAGGGTCCCTACGAGCAGTACTTC
V gene: TRBV4-2; clone size: NA; J gene: TRBJ2-7; D gene: TRBD2; CDR3 protein: CASSQGRLAGAIYEQYF; CDR3 DNA: TGTGCCAGCAGCCAAGGTCGGCTAGCGGGGGCAATCTACGAGCAGTACTTC
V gene: TRBV6-5; clone size: NA; J gene: TRBJ2-5; D gene: TRBD2; CDR3 protein: CASSYTWTSGYEETQYF; CDR3 DNA: TGTGCCAGCAGTTACACGTGGACTAGCGGGTACGAAGAGACCCAGTACTTC
V gene: TRBV29-1; clone size: NA; J gene: TRBJ2-3; D gene: TRBD2; CDR3 protein: CSVRLAGGTDTQYF; CDR3 DNA: TGCAGCGTACGACTAGCGGGGGGCACAGATACGCAGTATTTT
V gene: TRBV11-2; clone size: few; J gene: TRBJ2-5; D gene: TRBD1; CDR3 protein: CASSLLTGGRETQYF; CDR3 DNA: TGTGCCAGCAGCTTATTGACAGGGGGTCGAGAGACCCAGTACTTC
V gene: TRBV6-5; clone size: NA; J gene: TRBJ2-6; D gene: NA; CDR3 protein: CASSYTSSGANVLTF; CDR3 DNA: TGTGCCAGCAGTTACACTAGCTCTGGGGCCAACGTCCTGACTTTC
V gene: TRBV20-1; clone size: NA; J gene: TRBJ2-3; D gene: NA; CDR3 protein: CSASGVYGWGTDTQYF; CDR3 DNA: TGCAGTGCTAGTGGGGTGTATGGTTGGGGGACAGATACGCAGTATTTT
V gene: TRBV6-6; clone size: NA; J gene: TRBJ1-2; D gene: TRBD1; CDR3 protein: CASSLKTGGSYGYTF; CDR3 DNA: TGTGCCAGCAGTTTAAAGACAGGGGGCAGCTATGGCTACACCTTC
V gene: TRBV5-1; clone size: NA; J gene: TRBJ2-5; D gene: NA; CDR3 protein: CASSARDSLRETQYF; CDR3 DNA: TGCGCCAGCAGCGCCCGGGACTCCCTCCGAGAGACCCAGTACTTC
V gene: TRBV19; clone size: NA; J gene: TRBJ2-1; D gene: NA; CDR3 protein: CASSIEVSGSYNEQFF; CDR3 DNA: TGTGCCAGTAGTATAGAGGTCAGCGGATCCTACAATGAGCAGTTCTTC
V gene: TRBV29-1; clone size: many; J gene: TRBJ2-1; D gene: TRBD1; CDR3 protein: CSVGTGGYNEQFF; CDR3 DNA: TGCAGCGTTGGGACAGGGGGCTACAATGAGCAGTTCTTC
V gene: TRBV25-1; clone size: NA; J gene: TRBJ1-2; D gene: NA; CDR3 protein: CASGDWGANYGYTF; CDR3 DNA: TGTGCCAGCGGAGACTGGGGGGCGAACTATGGCTACACCTTC
V gene: TRBV5-1; clone size: NA; J gene: TRBJ1-2; D gene: NA; CDR3 protein: CASSLDDGGWYGYTF; CDR3 DNA: TGCGCCAGCAGCTTGGACGACGGGGGATGGTATGGCTACACCTTC